These 8 T cell receptor beta chains originate from one sample sequenced in a study of regulatory and conventional T cells in breast cancer. TCRdb passed the PCR reads through MiXCR, listing each CDR3 protein once. The sample lists approximately 1,500 distinct CDR3 sequences, around 63% seen once, with approximately 5.1% in the top ten. Material for sequencing was regulatory T cells from blood. These receptor sequences come from a female donor in good health.

The chain joins TRBV4-2 to TRBJ2-7; either TRBD1 or TRBD2 may supply D (5 bases each). Germline values: CDR1 LGHNA, CDR2 YNFKEQ. With 3 bases removed from V and 4 bases from J, the gap between germline ends came to 16 bases. The CDR3 covers 15 residues. In DNA, the CDR3 is TGTGCCAGCAGCCAGCGGACGGGGACCACTTACGAGCAGTACTTC. As protein: CASSQRTGTTYEQYF.

The chain carries TRBV12-3 or TRBV12-4 and TRBJ2-1; 15 bases are shared with TRBD2. The CDR3 consists of 16 residues. The junction had 4 bases not matched to a gene; V was cut back by 1 base and J by 9 bases. CDR3 sequence (DNA): TGTGCCAGCAGTTTAGGGACTAGCGGGAGGGCCAGTGAGCAGTTCTTC. Protein: CASSLGTSGRASEQFF.

In this sample, this clonotype turned up a few times. The chain is built from TRBV6-5 and TRBJ2-1; D is unresolved. The CDR3 length is 12 residues. The germline V and J ends were trimmed by 0 bases and 7 bases, with 4 bases remaining between them. CDR1 MNHEY and CDR2 SVGAGI come from the germline V gene. CDR3: CASSYSRNEQFF. The CDR3 nucleotides read TGTGCCAGCAGTTACTCGAGAAATGAGCAGTTCTTC.

The chain has TRBV7-3 and TRBJ2-2; 10 bases agree with TRBD2. The CDR3 has 14 amino acids. V lost 2 bases to trimming and J lost 7 bases; unmatched junction nucleotides: 1. CDR1 and CDR2 (germline): SGHTA, FQGTGA. The CDR3 loop reads CASSLLAGVGELFF. The CDR3 region has the DNA TGTGCCAGCAGCTTACTAGCGGGAGTCGGGGAGCTGTTTTTT.

The V gene is TRBV3-1, the J gene TRBJ1-2; 8 positions agree with TRBD1. The CDR3 loop spans 13 amino acids. CDR1 and CDR2 from the germline V gene are LGHDT and YNNKEL (reference sequence). The ends lost 5 bases at V and 6 bases at J; junction bases unmatched: 5. For the CDR3, the DNA is TGTGCCAGCAGCTCGACAGGGGATCATGGCTACACCTTC. It specifies CASSSTGDHGYTF.

There are a few counts of this clonotype. One end of the junction does not line up with germline, which may come from a read error. CDR3 sequence: CASSQSNLVGSENF. The DNA for the CDR3 is TGTGCCAGCAGCCAAAGTAACCTCGTCGGGTCCGAGAATTTC. This chain joins TRBV4-1 and TRBJ1-2, with D hard to call. This CDR3 comprises 14 residues. Germline loops: CDR1 MGHRA, CDR2 YSYEKL.

This chain uses TRBV6-2 or TRBV6-3 with TRBJ1-1; 9 bases map to TRBD1. Per germline, CDR1 MNHEY and CDR2 SVGEGT. The CDR3 is 14 amino acids. V shed 3 bases, J shed 11 bases, and the junction held 10 bases outside the gene matches. CDR3 protein: CASSYPGQGIMAFF. The CDR3 DNA is TGTGCCAGCAGTTATCCCGGACAGGGGATAATGGCTTTCTTT.

This clonotype has a handful of counts. This chain connects TRBV2 to TRBJ1-1; D is uncertain. V was shortened by 1 base and J by 9 bases, with 6 bases between the two germline ends. CDR3 length: 11 amino acids. Germline V CDR1 and CDR2: SNHLY, FYNNEI. This CDR3 is CASSEEHQAFF. The DNA of the CDR3 is TGTGCCAGCAGTGAAGAACACCAAGCTTTCTTT.